This TCR beta chain was sequenced during a study of T cell repertoires in cytomegalovirus infection (dated by TCRdb to between 2017 and 2020). Background for the entire study: Because public TCR beta signatures pointed to carriage of CMV infection together with the matching HLA type, the HLA type of each donor mattered for the analysis. Points the paper makes about the study in general: The ex vivo response was dominated by HLA-C-restricted CMV-specific TCR beta clonotypes, which also provided the single most frequent clonotype in two of eight donors. In both this cohort and an independent 352-donor cohort, the cumulative frequency of public TCR beta family members distinguished carriers of CMV infection plus the relevant HLA type.

From the cysteine up to the phenylalanine, the CDR3 has a length of 14 residues. Only the CDR3 DNA is retained, 42 bases long and in frame from the first base. V gives up 2 bases and J gives up 4 bases, and the segment between their germline ends measures 11 bases. Based on the germline V gene, the CDR1 and CDR2 sequences are MNHEY and SVGAGI. At least ten counts were recorded for this clonotype. Its antigen specificity is not known. Base qualities are not provided; no much larger clone lies one nucleotide away. For sequencing, an Illumina HiSeq 1500 was employed. TCRdb reprocessing: public reads trimmed at Q25 with fastp, clones called with MiXCR, in-frame beta chains kept. Each record represents a unique CDR3 protein, reported with the most common genes and DNA among its rows. The sample table holds 350,000 to 500,000 distinct CDR3 sequences, of which around 32% were seen once. The ten largest clones capture 12% to 15% of the sample.

Source material: PBMCs. This sequence originates from a human donor in good health (CMV status not recorded). Some clones in this sample may be carry-over from other donors' samples. In this chain, TRBV6-5 is recombined with TRBJ1-1; the D gene is possibly TRBD1, with 5 bases matching. The CDR3 here reads CASSYGQGVTEAFF. The nucleotides are TGTGCCAGCAGTTACGGGCAGGGAGTCACTGAAGCTTTCTTT.